A single sample is the source of the 11 T cell receptor beta chains below, sequenced in a study of radiotherapy plus CTLA-4 blockade in lung cancer. Sequenced by immunoSEQ multiplex PCR; TCRdb stores in-frame clones only, minus some. The sample contains about 45,000 clones, about 72% of which appear only once. The source was peripheral blood, collected from a patient treated with radiotherapy plus ipilimumab. The receptors were sampled from a human donor with non-small cell lung cancer who had stable disease on radiotherapy plus ipilimumab.

The CDR3 DNA sequence: TGTGCCAGCAGTGCGCGGGACTTCTACTCCTACGAGCAGTACTTC. Translation: CASSARDFYSYEQYF. The V call is TRBV25-1, the J call TRBJ2-7; perhaps TRBD2 as D (6 bases). This CDR3 has 15 amino acids. The germline V and J ends were trimmed by 4 bases and 0 bases, with 13 bases remaining between them. In germline, CDR1 is MGHDK, CDR2 SYGVNS.

The chain links TRBV4-3 to TRBJ1-2; unclear D gene. Trimming removed 5 bases at V and 4 bases at J, with 14 bases between. The CDR3 consists of 14 residues. The V gene's germline CDR1 is LGHNA and CDR2 YSLEER. Here the CDR3 reads CASSYEGEAYGYTF. CDR3 nucleotides: TGCGCCAGCAGCTACGAGGGCGAAGCCTATGGCTACACCTTC.

The gene calls are TRBV19 and TRBJ1-5; D call uncertain. V lost 2 bases to trimming and J lost 5 bases, with 7 bases between them. The length of the CDR3 is 13 residues. Germline CDR1 LNHDA, CDR2 SQIVND (reference sequence). CDR3 nucleotides: TGTGCCAGTAGTATAATCTTCGATCAGCCCCAGCATTTT. It specifies CASSIIFDQPQHF.

This chain joins TRBV7-6 and TRBJ2-1; D gene unclear. The CDR3 has 13 residues. V shed 5 bases and J shed 7 bases, with 12 bases lying between them. Germline V gene lookup returns CDR1 SGHVS and CDR2 FNYEAQ. CDR3: CASSAGQLNEQFF. The CDR3 DNA reads as TGTGCCAGCAGCGCCGGGCAGTTGAATGAGCAGTTCTTC.

The chain recombines TRBV19 with TRBJ1-5; possible D gene TRBD1, 5 bases. CDR3 length: 15 residues. Germline CDR1 reads LNHDA; CDR2 reads SQIVND (reference sequence). Trimming took 4 bases from V and 6 from J, leaving 16 bases between them. The CDR3 spells CASSTRAREFQPQHF. CDR3 in DNA: TGTGCCAGTAGTACTCGGGCCAGGGAGTTTCAGCCCCAGCATTTT.

This clone has only a few counts. CDR3 sequence: CASSIDGGDGEKLFF. CDR3 sequence (DNA): TGTGCCAGTAGTATAGACGGAGGGGACGGAGAAAAACTGTTTTTT. The chain has TRBV19 and TRBJ1-4; possibly TRBD1 for D (5 bases). Per germline, CDR1 LNHDA and CDR2 SQIVND (reference sequence). V was trimmed by 0 bases and J by 8 bases, leaving 13 bases between them. The CDR3 consists of 15 residues.

This sequence joins TRBV4-1 and TRBJ2-7, with 10 bases lining up with TRBD1. The J segment lost 4 bases and the V segment lost 2 bases, leaving 11 bases of the junction unmatched. Per germline, CDR1 MGHRA and CDR2 YSYEKL. The CDR3 is 17 amino acids. This chain's CDR3 is CASSQYGPGQGQYEQYF. CDR3 nucleotides: TGCGCCAGCAGCCAATACGGACCGGGACAGGGGCAGTACGAGCAGTACTTC.

The CDR3 sequence: CASSLNQGLRETQYF. The CDR3 DNA reads TGCGCCAGCAGCCTTAATCAGGGTTTGCGAGAGACCCAGTACTTC. The chain has TRBV4-1 and TRBJ2-5; TRBD1 might be the D (5 bases). V lost 4 bases and J 4 bases, leaving 16 bases between the germline ends. Germline CDR1 MGHRA, CDR2 YSYEKL. CDR3 length: 15 amino acids.

This clone is deemed large. V gene TRBV13 combines with J gene TRBJ1-5; D gene uncertain. Trimming pared 0 bases from V and 10 bases from J, leaving 13 bases between. The germline gives CDR1 PRHDT, CDR2 FYEKMQ (reference sequence). The CDR3 length is 14 residues. CDR3 DNA sequence: TGTGCCAGCAGCTTAGGGCAAAGGGTAAGTCCCCAGCATTTT. Protein product: CASSLGQRVSPQHF. Variable domain in full (rest from reference TRBV13 and TRBJ1-5): AAGVIQSPRHLIKEKRETATLKCYPIPRHDTVYWYQQGPGQDPQFLISFYEKMQSDKGSIPDRFSAQQFSDYHSELNMSSLELGDSALYFCASSLGQRVSPQHFGDGTRLSIL.

CDR3 sequence: CASSAGTGGAYGYTF. The CDR3 DNA follows: TGTGCCAGCAGCGCAGGGACAGGGGGCGCTTATGGCTACACCTTC. V is TRBV11-2 and J is TRBJ1-2, with 12 bases fitting TRBD1. J lost 5 bases, V lost 5 bases, and 6 bases had no gene match. Germline CDR1 is SGHAT and CDR2 is FQNNGV. This CDR3 region has 15 residues.

The chain carries TRBV5-1 and TRBJ1-4; tentatively, D is TRBD1 (5 bases). Germline CDR1 is SGHRS and CDR2 is YFSETQ. Trimming pared 4 bases from V and 4 bases from J, leaving 11 bases between. The CDR3 length is 14 residues. The CDR3 DNA reads as TGCGCCAGCAGCCGGGGGGGAAATAATGAAAAACTGTTTTTT. This encodes CASSRGGNNEKLFF.